This passage covers 16 T cell receptor beta chains from one sample sequenced in a study of Ad26.COV2.S vaccination and SARS-CoV-2 variants. Treatment indicated: some 20 received Ad26.COV2.S at low or high dose, single or two shots; roughly five received placebo; per-sample allocation not given. The samples were gathered on day 63 after the first injection of vaccine or placebo. Generated by immunoSEQ multiplex PCR, the TCRdb table keeps only in-frame clones and is missing some. The sample includes about 680,000 clones, roughly 90% of them seen just once. Sequenced here: peripheral blood, sampled in a trial of Ad26.COV2.S vaccine versus placebo. These receptors all come from a person between 18 and 65 years old who received the Ad26.COV2.S COVID-19 vaccine or a placebo.

This chain uses TRBV10-3 with TRBJ1-1; D possibly corresponds to TRBD1 (6 bases). V was cut by 8 bases and J by 2 bases, with 15 bases left in between. The CDR3 extends over 14 amino acids. Looked up from germline, CDR1 is ENHRY and CDR2 is SYGVKD. This CDR3 is CAIGGGQSNTEAFF. As DNA, the CDR3 is TGTGCCATCGGGGGGGGGCAGTCCAACACTGAAGCTTTCTTT.

The chain couples TRBV7-3 to TRBJ2-5, with D perhaps matching TRBD2 (6 bases). Looked up from germline, CDR1 is SGHTA and CDR2 is FQGTGA. CDR3 length: 13 residues. Trimming left V 3 bases short and J 6 bases short, with 11 bases between. CDR3 nucleotide sequence: TGTGCCAGCAGCTTGACTAGTCTCCAGACCCAGTACTTC. Its protein product is CASSLTSLQTQYF.

The rearrangement uses TRBV15 and TRBJ2-1; a weak D match, TRBD2 (6 bases). This CDR3 comprises 16 residues. The V gene lost 0 bases and the J gene lost 6 bases, with 15 bases spanning the gap. Germline lookup yields CDR1 LNHNV and CDR2 YYDKDF (reference sequence). The CDR3 DNA sequence: TGTGCCACCAGCAGAGATGGTGGAGGGAGAGGCAATGAGCAGTTCTTC. It codes for CATSRDGGGRGNEQFF.

The chain is built from TRBV3-1 (or the pseudogene TRBV3-2) and TRBJ1-2, with a tentative D call TRBD1 (6 bases). This CDR3 has 14 amino acids. CDR1 is LGHDT and CDR2 is YNNKEL in the germline V gene (reference sequence). V lost 0 bases, J lost 8 bases, and 13 bases lay in between. DNA of the CDR3: TGTGCCAGCAGCCAAGATCAGGGGAGCGAGGGCTACACCTTC. Translating gives CASSQDQGSEGYTF.

The genes are TRBV5-1 and TRBJ2-7; 8 positions agree with TRBD2. CDR1 and CDR2 from the germline V gene are SGHRS and YFSETQ. V trimming: 3 bases; J trimming: 2 bases; junction bases outside the gene matches: 7. This CDR3 comprises 15 residues. The CDR3 is CASSSGTRGPYEQYF. In DNA, the CDR3 is TGCGCCAGCAGCTCCGGGACTAGGGGCCCCTACGAGCAGTACTTC. Together with reference TRBV5-1 and TRBJ2-7, the CDR3 gives the full variable domain: KAGVTQTPRYLIKTRGQQVTLSCSPISGHRSVSWYQQTPGQGLQFLFEYFSETQRNKGNFPGRFSGRQFSNSRSEMNVSTLELGDSALYLCASSSGTRGPYEQYFGPGTRLTVT.

Here the CDR3 reads CASSRQGISGNTIYF. DNA of the CDR3: TGTGCCAGCAGTCGACAGGGTATTTCTGGAAACACCATATATTTT. This chain uses TRBV27 with TRBJ1-3; 7 positions agree with TRBD1. The ends lost 5 bases at V and 1 base at J; junction bases unmatched: 5. The CDR3 is 15 residues long. Germline loops: CDR1 MNHEY, CDR2 SMNVEV (reference sequence).

The chain couples TRBV6-1 to TRBJ1-2; D call uncertain. V shed 2 bases and J shed 8 bases, with 6 bases lying between them. Germline V gene sequence: CDR1 MNHNS, CDR2 SASEGT. The CDR3 contains 11 residues. CDR3 nucleotides: TGTGCCAGCAGTGAATACCCCGGCTACACCTTC. It yields the protein CASSEYPGYTF.

V usage is TRBV6-2 or TRBV6-3 and J usage is TRBJ2-5; D uncertain. The CDR3 has 14 residues. V shed 6 bases and J shed 5 bases, with 16 bases lying between them. Germline CDR1 reads MNHEY; CDR2 reads SVGEGT. CDR3 sequence reads: CASSPLGFWETQYF. The CDR3 DNA reads as TGTGCCAGCAGCCCCCTTGGTTTCTGGGAGACCCAGTACTTC.

The chain uses TRBV5-1 and TRBJ2-5; maybe TRBD1 (5 bases). Germline-derived CDR1 and CDR2 are SGHRS and YFSETQ. The CDR3 covers 14 residues. Trimming removed 3 bases from V and 4 bases from J, with 13 bases in between. As DNA, the CDR3 is TGCGCCAGCAGCTCTGGACAAGTGAGAGAGACCCAGTACTTC. This codes for CASSSGQVRETQYF.

Only a few counts were recorded for this clone. V gene TRBV3-1 (or the pseudogene TRBV3-2) combines with J gene TRBJ2-7, with D unclear. Trimming took 8 bases from V and 2 from J, leaving 10 bases between them. CDR1 and CDR2 (germline): LGHDT, YNNKEL (reference sequence). The CDR3 is 12 amino acids. The CDR3 protein is CASGRNTYEQYF. In DNA form, the CDR3 reads TGTGCCAGCGGCCGTAACACCTACGAGCAGTACTTC.

This sequence joins TRBV6-6 and TRBJ2-1, with 7 bases identical to TRBD2. The V segment lost 2 bases and the J segment 5 bases; nucleotides outside the gene matches: 3. The CDR3 covers 14 residues. Germline CDR1 and CDR2: MNHNY and SVGAGI (reference sequence). CDR3 in amino acids: CASSYPLADNEQFF. CDR3 coding DNA: TGTGCCAGCAGTTACCCGCTAGCGGACAATGAGCAGTTCTTC.

The chain couples TRBV27 to TRBJ1-4; 7 bases fit TRBD1. V trimming: 8 bases; J trimming: 7 bases; junction bases outside the gene matches: 10. Germline V CDR1 and CDR2: MNHEY, SMNVEV (reference sequence). The CDR3 loop spans 14 amino acids. The CDR3 is CASGLQGTAEKLFF. The CDR3, as DNA: TGTGCCAGCGGGCTACAGGGGACGGCTGAAAAACTGTTTTTT.

The chain joins TRBV5-4 to TRBJ2-1, with 9 bases that match TRBD2. This CDR3 region has 16 residues. Germline trimming cut 0 bases from V and 4 bases from J; bases unmatched to any gene: 5. CDR1 is SGHNT and CDR2 is YYREEE in the germline V gene (reference sequence). The CDR3 reads CASSLDPSGKYNEQFF. In DNA, the CDR3 is TGTGCCAGCAGCTTGGACCCTAGCGGGAAGTACAATGAGCAGTTCTTC.

The V gene is TRBV28, the J gene TRBJ2-7; D gene ambiguous. The CDR3 is made up of 13 amino acids. From germline, CDR1 is MDHEN and CDR2 SYDVKM. V lost 5 bases, J lost 6 bases, and 14 bases lay in between. The CDR3 DNA is TGTGCCAGCAGTCCCAGGATAGCAACCGAGCAGTACTTC. Encoded protein: CASSPRIATEQYF.

This chain joins TRBV30 and TRBJ2-2; 7 bases are shared with TRBD1. The CDR3 is made up of 13 amino acids. The trim removed 3 bases at V and 7 bases at J, leaving 5 bases unmatched. CDR1 is GTSNPN and CDR2 is SVGIG in the germline V gene (reference sequence). CDR3 sequence: CAWRTGKDGELFF. In nucleotides, the CDR3 is TGTGCCTGGAGGACAGGGAAAGACGGGGAGCTGTTTTTT. The whole variable domain, remainder taken from reference TRBV30 and TRBJ2-2, is SQTIHQWPATLVQPVGSPLSLECTVEGTSNPNLYWYRQAAGRGLQLLFYSVGIGQISSEVPQNLSASRPQDRQFILSSKKLLLSDSGFYLCAWRTGKDGELFFGEGSRLTVL.

The gene calls are TRBV30 and TRBJ2-2, with 7 bases fitting TRBD2. The CDR3 runs 14 residues. V trimming: 2 bases; J trimming: 3 bases; junction bases outside the gene matches: 3. The germline gives CDR1 GTSNPN, CDR2 SVGIG (reference sequence). The CDR3, as DNA: TGTGCCTGGAGTTGGCTAGCGGACACCGGGGAGCTGTTTTTT. This translates into CAWSWLADTGELFF. The variable domain in full, with the rest retrieved from reference TRBV30 and TRBJ2-2, is SQTIHQWPATLVQPVGSPLSLECTVEGTSNPNLYWYRQAAGRGLQLLFYSVGIGQISSEVPQNLSASRPQDRQFILSSKKLLLSDSGFYLCAWSWLADTGELFFGEGSRLTVL.